These 32 T cell receptor beta chains were sequenced from one sample in a study of neoadjuvant nivolumab and ipilimumab in lung cancer. Repertoires were generated with immunoSEQ multiplex PCR, while TCRdb's copy carries only in-frame clones and drops some. Of approximately 29,000 clones in the sample, approximately 90% were seen once. The specimen comprised peripheral blood, sampled after neoadjuvant nivolumab, alone or with ipilimumab, at or shortly before surgery. Receptors were obtained from an adult with non-small cell lung cancer.

Of note for this clone: Its ends do not fully match the called genes, so a read error is possible. V and J are TRBV14 and TRBJ2-5; D not certain. This CDR3 contains 12 residues. Germline V gene sequence: CDR1 SGHDN, CDR2 FVKESK. The CDR3 spells CASSPYGPIPDF. DNA for the CDR3: TGTGCCAGCAGTCCGTATGGGCCCATTCCGGACTTC.

The chain links TRBV29-1 to TRBJ2-3; 11 bases fit TRBD2. The V segment lost 7 bases and the J segment 2 bases; nucleotides outside the gene matches: 5. CDR3 length: 14 amino acids. Germline CDR1 SQVTM, CDR2 ANQGSEA. Written as DNA, the CDR3 is TGCAGCGAGAGACTAGCGGGGTCCACAGATACGCAGTATTTT. Translated: CSERLAGSTDTQYF.

The chain is built from TRBV6-1 and TRBJ2-1; D uncertain. Germline values: CDR1 MNHNS, CDR2 SASEGT. Trimming removed 6 bases from V and 5 bases from J, with 11 bases in between. The CDR3 is 13 amino acids. The CDR3 spells CASRVSQDNEQFF. DNA for the CDR3: TGTGCCAGCAGGGTTAGCCAGGACAATGAGCAGTTCTTC.

The V gene is TRBV29-1, the J gene TRBJ2-3, with D perhaps TRBD1 or TRBD2 (5 bases each). This CDR3 has 12 amino acids. Germline V lookup: CDR1 SQVTM, CDR2 ANQGSEA. V lost 0 bases to trimming and J lost 14 bases, with 15 bases between them. CDR3 sequence (DNA): TGCAGCGTTGAAGAGACGGGGCAGACCCCGTATTTT. As protein: CSVEETGQTPYF.

The chain combines TRBV7-8 with TRBJ2-2, with D uncertain. Germline-derived CDR1 and CDR2 are SGHVS and FQNEAQ. V was pared by 1 base and J by 2 bases, with 8 bases between. The CDR3 sequence is 15 residues long. CDR3 sequence: CASSLVSANTGELFF. The CDR3 DNA reads TGTGCCAGCAGCTTAGTCAGTGCCAACACCGGGGAGCTGTTTTTT. Full variable domain (rest looked up from reference TRBV7-8 and TRBJ2-2): GAGVSQSPRYKVAKRGQDVALRCDPISGHVSLFWYQQALGQGPEFLTYFQNEAQLDKSGLPSDRFFAERPEGSVSTLKIQRTQQEDSAVYLCASSLVSANTGELFFGEGSRLTVL.

This clone was seen only a few times. V usage is TRBV10-3 and J usage is TRBJ1-2, with D maybe TRBD1 (5 bases). The CDR3 consists of 11 residues. Trimming stripped 7 bases from V and 6 bases from J, with 9 bases between. Germline V CDR1 and CDR2: ENHRY, SYGVKD. This CDR3 is CAITEGHGYTF. The CDR3 region has the DNA TGTGCCATCACCGAGGGGCATGGCTACACCTTC.

The chain has TRBV14 and TRBJ2-2; TRBD1 matches at 10 bases. Germline CDR1 SGHDN, CDR2 FVKESK. This CDR3 comprises 17 residues. V lost 4 bases to trimming and J lost 4 bases; unmatched junction nucleotides: 9. The CDR3 DNA reads TGTGCCAGCAGCCCCTTCTGGGGACAGGGGAGCACCGGGGAGCTGTTTTTT. As protein: CASSPFWGQGSTGELFF.

V and J are TRBV29-1 and TRBJ1-1; TRBD1 might be the D (5 bases). Trimming stripped 4 bases from V and 8 bases from J, with 11 bases between. The CDR3 is 11 residues long. The germline V gene has CDR1 SQVTM and CDR2 ANQGSEA. The CDR3 coding sequence is TGCAGCGTTGCAGGACACATGGAAGCTTTCTTT. Protein: CSVAGHMEAFF.

The chain links TRBV6-6 to TRBJ1-3; no reliable D call. CDR1 is MNHNY and CDR2 is SVGAGI in the germline V gene (reference sequence). This CDR3 has 15 residues. V was cut by 0 bases and J by 0 bases, with 6 bases left in between. The CDR3 DNA reads TGTGCCAGCAGTTACTCGGAGAGCTCTGGAAACACCATATATTTT. Amino acids: CASSYSESSGNTIYF.

The chain joins TRBV5-1 to TRBJ1-4; D call uncertain. CDR3 length equals 15 residues. Germline CDR1 reads SGHRS; CDR2 reads YFSETQ. Trimming stripped 2 bases from V and 1 base from J, with 9 bases between. In nucleotides, the CDR3 is TGCGCCAGCAGCTTTGACTCCGGAACTAATGAAAAACTGTTTTTT. Residues: CASSFDSGTNEKLFF. Together with reference TRBV5-1 and TRBJ1-4, the CDR3 gives the full variable domain: KAGVTQTPRYLIKTRGQQVTLSCSPISGHRSVSWYQQTPGQGLQFLFEYFSETQRNKGNFPGRFSGRQFSNSRSEMNVSTLELGDSALYLCASSFDSGTNEKLFFGSGTQLSVL.

The J gene is TRBJ1-1, the V gene TRBV6-1, with D possibly matching TRBD1 (6 bases). This CDR3 comprises 14 residues. Trimming stripped 6 bases from V and 1 base from J, with 12 bases between. The germline gives CDR1 MNHNS, CDR2 SASEGT. CDR3 sequence: CASRVGHQNTEAFF. Here the CDR3 DNA reads TGTGCCAGCAGAGTGGGACATCAGAACACTGAAGCTTTCTTT.

This chain links TRBV6-1 with TRBJ2-7; TRBD2 agrees at 7 bases. Germline V gene data show CDR1 as MNHNS and CDR2 as SASEGT. The length of the CDR3 is 15 residues. V dropped 5 bases and J dropped 6; count of bases not matched to a gene: 13. CDR3 sequence (DNA): TGTGCCAGCAGTCTAAATTTGGGGGGGGATTTCGAGCAGTACTTC. It is translated as CASSLNLGGDFEQYF.

This CDR3 reads CASSLVPGQANGYTF. The CDR3 DNA reads as TGTGCCAGCAGCTTGGTCCCGGGACAGGCAAATGGCTACACCTTC. The V and J genes are TRBV5-5 and TRBJ1-2; 8 bases match TRBD1. With V trimmed by 0 bases and J by 6 bases, 7 bases remained unmatched. This CDR3 contains 15 residues. Looked up from germline, CDR1 is SGHKS and CDR2 is YYEKEE (reference sequence). Full variable domain (remainder filled in from reference TRBV5-5 and TRBJ1-2): DAGVTQSPTHLIKTRGQQVTLRCSPISGHKSVSWYQQVLGQGPQFIFQYYEKEERGRGNFPDRFSARQFPNYSSELNVNALLLGDSALYLCASSLVPGQANGYTFGSGTRLTVV.

The V call is TRBV11-2, the J call TRBJ2-7, with D perhaps given as TRBD1 or TRBD2 (6 bases each). This CDR3 has 15 amino acids. Per germline, CDR1 SGHAT and CDR2 FQNNGV. Trimming removed 2 bases at V and 4 bases at J, with 15 bases between. The CDR3 region has the DNA TGTGCCAGCAGCTTATGGGGGGCCGGGGGTTACGAGCAGTACTTC. It is translated as CASSLWGAGGYEQYF.

This chain uses TRBV4-1 with TRBJ2-7; D might be TRBD2 (5 bases). This CDR3 comprises 16 residues. CDR1 and CDR2 from the germline V gene are MGHRA and YSYEKL. The V gene lost 0 bases and the J gene lost 7 bases, with 19 bases spanning the gap. This chain's CDR3 is CASSQDKLAPLREQYF. The CDR3 bases are TGCGCCAGCAGCCAAGATAAGCTAGCACCTTTGCGGGAGCAGTACTTC.

The chain recombines TRBV7-9 with TRBJ1-2; 7 positions agree with TRBD1. The CDR3 contains 14 residues. Germline values: CDR1 SEHNR, CDR2 FQNEAQ (reference sequence). Trimming cost V 5 bases and J 7 bases; bases outside gene matches: 10. In DNA form, the CDR3 reads TGTGCCAGCAGCACGAGTCAGGGGGTTTTTGGCTACACCTTC. This sequence encodes CASSTSQGVFGYTF. The whole variable domain, remainder taken from reference TRBV7-9 and TRBJ1-2, is DTGVSQNPRHKITKRGQNVTFRCDPISEHNRLYWYRQTLGQGPEFLTYFQNEAQLEKSRLLSDRFSAERPKGSFSTLEIQRTEQGDSAMYLCASSTSQGVFGYTFGSGTRLTVV.

The rearrangement joins TRBV9 to TRBJ1-2; D gene unclear. Germline loops: CDR1 SGDLS, CDR2 YYNGEE. Trimming removed 2 bases at V and 4 bases at J, with 15 bases between. This CDR3 spans 15 amino acids. CDR3 sequence reads: CASSVDLSTFYGYTF. DNA for the CDR3: TGTGCCAGCAGCGTTGATCTTTCTACCTTCTATGGCTACACCTTC. Full variable domain (missing parts from reference TRBV9 and TRBJ1-2): DSGVTQTPKHLITATGQRVTLRCSPRSGDLSVYWYQQSLDQGLQFLIQYYNGEERAKGNILERFSAQQFPDLHSELNLSSLELGDSALYFCASSVDLSTFYGYTFGSGTRLTVV.

This chain connects TRBV29-1 to TRBJ2-5, with 9 positions matching TRBD2. CDR1 is SQVTM and CDR2 is ANQGSEA in the germline V gene. The CDR3 totals 13 residues. With 5 bases clipped from V and 5 bases from J, the junction kept 6 bases outside the gene matches. Here the CDR3 reads CSVLLAGMETQYF. CDR3 sequence (DNA): TGCAGCGTTTTGCTAGCGGGGATGGAGACCCAGTACTTC.

V gene TRBV27 combines with J gene TRBJ2-7, with 11 bases matching TRBD1. The CDR3 length is 15 residues. V shed 5 bases, J shed 3 bases, and the junction held 6 bases outside the gene matches. CDR1 is MNHEY and CDR2 is SMNVEV in the germline V gene (reference sequence). The CDR3: CASSLKGTGGYEQYF. The CDR3 nucleotides are TGTGCCAGCAGTCTCAAGGGGACAGGGGGCTACGAGCAGTACTTC.

J is TRBJ2-1 and V is TRBV7-7, with 9 bases that match TRBD2. Looked up from germline, CDR1 is SSHAT and CDR2 is FNYEAQ (reference sequence). The CDR3 has 16 amino acids. The V segment lost 1 base and the J segment 3 bases; nucleotides outside the gene matches: 4. For the CDR3, the DNA is TGTGCCAGCAGCTTAGGAGCGGGGGGCCACTACAATGAGCAGTTCTTC. The encoded protein is CASSLGAGGHYNEQFF. Drawing the rest from reference TRBV7-7 and TRBJ2-1, the complete variable domain is GAGVSQSPRYKVTKRGQDVTLRCDPISSHATLYWYQQALGQGPEFLTYFNYEAQPDKSGLPSDRFSAERPEGSISTLTIQRTEQRDSAMYRCASSLGAGGHYNEQFFGPGTRLTVL.

V gene TRBV5-5 combines with J gene TRBJ2-7, with D uncertain. The germline gives CDR1 SGHKS, CDR2 YYEKEE (reference sequence). With 4 bases removed from V and 7 bases from J, the gap between germline ends came to 18 bases. This CDR3 comprises 14 residues. The CDR3 DNA reads as TGTGCCAGCAGCGGCGTGGGCAGAGAAGGGGAGCAGTACTTC. It specifies CASSGVGREGEQYF.

This clone was counted once. The CDR3 region is CASSSRSYEQYF. The CDR3 DNA reads TGTGCCAGCAGTTCCCGCTCCTACGAGCAGTACTTC. The chain combines TRBV6-5 with TRBJ2-5; D remains ambiguous. The DNA end favors TRBJ2-7, so the J call may be wrong. CDR3 length: 12 amino acids. CDR1 MNHEY and CDR2 SVGAGI come from the germline V gene.

Within the sample, this clone is medium-sized (0.01 to 0.1%). The gene calls are TRBV6-1 and TRBJ1-2; 8 bases are shared with TRBD1. V lost 2 bases, J lost 8 bases, and 10 bases stayed unmatched. This CDR3 is 15 amino acids long. Germline assignment: CDR1 MNHNS and CDR2 SASEGT. In DNA form, the CDR3 reads TGTGCCAGCAGTGAAACAGGACAGGGCAGGGGAGGCTACACCTTC. It codes for CASSETGQGRGGYTF.

The V call is TRBV11-2, the J call TRBJ1-2, with TRBD1 as a possible D gene (5 bases). Germline V CDR1 and CDR2: SGHAT, FQNNGV. Deletions cut 4 bases from V and 2 bases from J, with 8 bases between. CDR3 size: 13 residues. CDR3 in DNA: TGTGCCAGCAGCTCGACAGAGAACTATGGCTACACCTTC. Its translation: CASSSTENYGYTF.

This chain links TRBV7-9 with TRBJ1-2; D call uncertain. With 4 bases removed from V and 8 bases from J, the gap between germline ends came to 14 bases. There are 13 residues in the CDR3. CDR1 SEHNR and CDR2 FQNEAQ come from the germline V gene (reference sequence). Here the CDR3 reads CASSSPAVAGYTF. CDR3 in DNA: TGTGCCAGCAGCTCCCCGGCGGTCGCAGGCTACACCTTC. Full variable domain (missing parts from reference TRBV7-9 and TRBJ1-2): DTGVSQNPRHKITKRGQNVTFRCDPISEHNRLYWYRQTLGQGPEFLTYFQNEAQLEKSRLLSDRFSAERPKGSFSTLEIQRTEQGDSAMYLCASSSPAVAGYTFGSGTRLTVV.

This chain links TRBV6-5 with TRBJ2-7; 7 bases are a match to TRBD1. J was trimmed by 7 bases and V by 4 bases; bases with no gene match: 7. Looked up from germline, CDR1 is MNHEY and CDR2 is SVGAGI. The CDR3 is 13 amino acids. The CDR3 DNA is TGTGCCAGCAGTTCCACAGGGGTATGGGAGCAGTACTTC. It yields the protein CASSSTGVWEQYF.

The chain links TRBV15 to TRBJ1-4, with 8 bases aligning to TRBD1. Looked up from germline, CDR1 is LNHNV and CDR2 is YYDKDF (reference sequence). The ends lost 5 bases at V and 8 bases at J; junction bases unmatched: 16. The CDR3 consists of 17 residues. CDR3 residues: CATSRMGAGQGGEKLFF. The CDR3 nucleotides read TGTGCCACCAGCCGGATGGGAGCAGGACAGGGCGGAGAAAAACTGTTTTTT.

This clone was recorded once. V usage is TRBV4-3 and J usage is TRBJ2-5; D is unclear. Germline V gene lookup returns CDR1 LGHNA and CDR2 YSLEER. The V end lost 0 bases, the J end lost 5 bases, and 10 bases lay between the germline ends. CDR3 size: 14 residues. Here the CDR3 DNA reads TGCGCCAGCAGCCAAGATCGTTGGGTGGAGACCCAGTACTTC. Residues: CASSQDRWVETQYF.

This CDR3 reads CASSVGKSGGTYNEQFF. CDR3 coding DNA: TGTGCCAGCAGCGTAGGGAAGAGCGGGGGGACATACAATGAGCAGTTCTTC. This rearrangement joins TRBV9 to TRBJ2-1, with 9 positions matching TRBD2. Germline V gene data show CDR1 as SGDLS and CDR2 as YYNGEE. The CDR3 runs to 17 residues. Unmatched junction bases numbered 8, after V lost 0 bases and J lost 4 bases.

The chain is built from TRBV7-9 and TRBJ2-7; D not resolved. Germline V gene lookup returns CDR1 SEHNR and CDR2 FQNEAQ (reference sequence). The V end lost 5 bases, the J end lost 6 bases, and 11 bases lay between the germline ends. The CDR3 runs to 12 residues. CDR3 residues: CASSPEVGEQYF. The CDR3, as DNA: TGTGCCAGCAGCCCCGAGGTTGGCGAGCAGTACTTC.

The rearrangement uses TRBV6-5 and TRBJ1-2, with TRBD1 identical over 9 bases. The J segment lost 2 bases and the V segment lost 5 bases, leaving 3 bases of the junction unmatched. Germline V gene sequence: CDR1 MNHEY, CDR2 SVGAGI. The CDR3 extends over 14 amino acids. CDR3: CASSTGTGNYGYTF. The CDR3 bases are TGTGCCAGCAGTACCGGGACAGGGAACTATGGCTACACCTTC.

This chain connects TRBV19 to TRBJ1-1; TRBD1 is a possible D gene (6 bases). The V end was cut by 5 bases, the J end by 9 bases, with 13 bases between. The CDR3 contains 12 residues. Per the germline V gene, CDR1 is LNHDA and CDR2 is SQIVND (reference sequence). The CDR3 nucleotides read TGTGCCAGTAGTTTTCCAGGGGAGAAAGCTTTCTTT. Protein product: CASSFPGEKAFF. The entire variable domain, with the rest obtained from reference TRBV19 and TRBJ1-1, is as follows: DGGITQSPKYLFRKEGQNVTLSCEQNLNHDAMYWYRQDPGQGLRLIYYSQIVNDFQKGDIAEGYSVSREKKESFPLTVTSAQKNPTAFYLCASSFPGEKAFFGQGTRLTVV.